One sample yielded the 13 T cell receptor beta chains listed below, sequenced in a study of OX40 agonist ivuxolimab in advanced cancers. TCRdb's copy holds only in-frame clones and misses some; the assay was immunoSEQ multiplex PCR. The sample consists of 35,000 to 40,000 clones, about 88% of them appearing once. The source material was CD4+ or CD8+ T cells sorted from blood, sampled in a trial of the OX40 agonist ivuxolimab. The source of these receptors is an adult with an advanced solid tumor such as melanoma, head and neck, liver or kidney cancer.

CDR3 loop: CASSEAAGISYEQYF. The CDR3, as DNA: TGTGCCAGCAGTGAAGCGGCAGGGATCTCCTACGAGCAGTACTTC. This chain joins TRBV6-1 and TRBJ2-7, with a weak D call TRBD1 (5 bases). From germline, CDR1 is MNHNS and CDR2 SASEGT. Trimming stripped 0 bases from V and 0 bases from J, with 9 bases between. The CDR3 sequence is 15 residues long.

The J gene is TRBJ2-1, the V gene TRBV27; the D is unclear. CDR1 is MNHEY, CDR2 SMNVEV, per germline (reference sequence). This CDR3 region has 12 residues. Trimming took 3 bases from V and 5 from J, leaving 5 bases between them. The CDR3 sequence is CASSFSDNEQFF. The CDR3 nucleotides read TGTGCCAGCAGTTTTTCAGACAATGAGCAGTTCTTC.

The V call is TRBV6-1, the J call TRBJ2-2; TRBD2 agrees at 12 bases. The J segment lost 3 bases and the V segment lost 4 bases, leaving 0 bases of the junction unmatched. Germline-derived CDR1 and CDR2 are MNHNS and SASEGT. The CDR3 is made up of 15 amino acids. CDR3 in DNA: TGTGCCAGCAGTGGGACTAGCGGGGACACCGGGGAGCTGTTTTTT. It specifies CASSGTSGDTGELFF.

The chain carries TRBV6-6 and TRBJ2-2; no definite D call. V was shortened by 2 bases and J by 6 bases, with 13 bases between the two germline ends. Looked up from germline, CDR1 is MNHNY and CDR2 is SVGAGI (reference sequence). There are 15 residues in the CDR3. The CDR3: CASSYTRVESGELFF. CDR3 DNA sequence: TGTGCCAGCAGTTACACACGGGTCGAATCCGGGGAGCTGTTTTTT.

The V and J genes are TRBV7-9 and TRBJ2-3; perhaps TRBD2 as D (5 bases). The V end was cut by 1 base, the J end by 1 base, with 12 bases between. The CDR3 consists of 16 residues. Germline loops: CDR1 SEHNR, CDR2 FQNEAQ (reference sequence). The CDR3, as DNA: TGTGCCAGCAGCTTAGGCCGGGATTCCCGCACAGATACGCAGTATTTT. Translating it yields CASSLGRDSRTDTQYF.

J is TRBJ2-7 and V is TRBV28, with 9 bases aligning to TRBD1. Looked up from germline, CDR1 is MDHEN and CDR2 is SYDVKM. There are 14 residues in the CDR3. The V segment lost 4 bases and the J segment 5 bases; nucleotides outside the gene matches: 6. The CDR3 bases are TGTGCCAGCAGTTACACCGGGACAGGGAACGAGCAGTACTTC. It translates to CASSYTGTGNEQYF.

This chain joins TRBV9 and TRBJ2-7; TRBD1 matches 11 bases. V lost 3 bases and J lost 5; bases outside the gene matches: 7. CDR3 length: 15 residues. Germline assignment: CDR1 SGDLS and CDR2 YYNGEE. The CDR3 bases are TGTGCCAGCAGCGCGACCGGGACAGGGGGTCACGAGCAGTACTTC. The encoded protein is CASSATGTGGHEQYF.

The chain carries TRBV7-3 and TRBJ2-3; 10 bases match TRBD1. The CDR3 has 14 residues. Germline V gives CDR1 SGHTA, CDR2 FQGTGA. Germline trimming cut 5 bases from V and 6 bases from J; bases unmatched to any gene: 5. The chain's CDR3 is CASSQTGGLDTQYF. DNA of the CDR3: TGTGCCAGCAGCCAGACAGGGGGCCTCGATACGCAGTATTTT.

The table lists this clone with a count of one. V is TRBV5-5 and J is TRBJ1-1; D ambiguous. The length of the CDR3 is 13 residues. The V gene lost 4 bases and the J gene lost 2 bases, with 9 bases spanning the gap. Per the germline V gene, CDR1 is SGHKS and CDR2 is YYEKEE (reference sequence). This chain's CDR3 is CASSDQVNTEAFF. The CDR3 DNA sequence: TGTGCCAGCAGCGATCAGGTAAACACTGAAGCTTTCTTT.

The J gene is TRBJ1-1, the V gene TRBV5-1; D is perhaps TRBD1 (5 bases). Trimming removed 2 bases at V and 8 bases at J, with 22 bases between. Germline V CDR1 and CDR2: SGHRS, YFSETQ. The CDR3 runs 16 residues. CDR3 bases: TGCGCCAGCAGCTTTGAAGGTGACAGTTCAGGACCGGAAGCTTTCTTT. Translation: CASSFEGDSSGPEAFF.

The rearrangement joins TRBV5-6 to TRBJ1-2; D not resolved. CDR3 length: 12 residues. The V and J ends lost 1 base and 4 bases respectively, with 5 bases between them. CDR1 and CDR2 from the germline V gene are SGHDT and YYEEEE. In DNA form, the CDR3 reads TGTGCCAGCAGCTTGCCCCTCTATGGCTACACCTTC. Its protein is CASSLPLYGYTF.

CDR3 DNA sequence: TGTGCCAGCAGCGTAGGGAGCGGATCTTACGAGCAGTACTTC. Translated: CASSVGSGSYEQYF. J is TRBJ2-7 and V is TRBV9; D is perhaps TRBD2 (5 bases). The germline V gene encodes CDR1 SGDLS and CDR2 YYNGEE. The CDR3 runs 14 residues. With 0 bases removed from V and 4 bases from J, the gap between germline ends came to 11 bases.

This chain joins TRBV11-2 and TRBJ1-1; no definite D call. Looked up from germline, CDR1 is SGHAT and CDR2 is FQNNGV. The V end was cut by 1 base, the J end by 7 bases, with 7 bases between. There are 12 residues in the CDR3. CDR3 nucleotides: TGTGCCAGCAGCTTAGGATACAGTGAAGCTTTCTTT. Its protein is CASSLGYSEAFF. The full variable domain, completed using reference TRBV11-2 and TRBJ1-1, is EAGVAQSPRYKIIEKRQSVAFWCNPISGHATLYWYQQILGQGPKLLIQFQNNGVVDDSQLPKDRFSAERLKGVDSTLKIQPAKLEDSAVYLCASSLGYSEAFFGQGTRLTVV.